The TCR beta chain under discussion was sequenced for a study of T-cell reconstitution after alpha-beta-depleted transplantation in children. Study-level findings and limits: T-cell numbers and diversity one year post-transplant derived largely from freshly generated T cells.

Molecular barcoding with unique molecular identifiers was used for the TCRbeta library. TCRdb processed the PCR reads anew with MiXCR; each CDR3 protein has one entry. The data hold about 510,000 distinct CDR3 sequences, with more than 9.5% observed a single time. The trim removed 4 bases at V and 8 bases at J, leaving 12 bases unmatched. This CDR3 is 16 amino acids long. Germline V gene lookup returns CDR1 MNHEY and CDR2 SMNVEV (reference sequence). On this clonotype itself: Its antigen is unidentified.

Material: PBMCs, mostly from graft donor cells, obtained 180 days after TCRalphabeta/CD19-depleted stem cell transplant. The TCR was taken from a female patient under 10 years old who had a stem cell transplant for aplastic anemia, so the T cells may come from the graft donor. The V and J genes are TRBV27 and TRBJ2-2; 8 nucleotides align to TRBD2. DNA for the CDR3: TGTGCCAGCAGTTACGCACCCAGAGCGGGAGAGGGGGAGCTGTTTTTT. Protein: CASSYAPRAGEGELFF.